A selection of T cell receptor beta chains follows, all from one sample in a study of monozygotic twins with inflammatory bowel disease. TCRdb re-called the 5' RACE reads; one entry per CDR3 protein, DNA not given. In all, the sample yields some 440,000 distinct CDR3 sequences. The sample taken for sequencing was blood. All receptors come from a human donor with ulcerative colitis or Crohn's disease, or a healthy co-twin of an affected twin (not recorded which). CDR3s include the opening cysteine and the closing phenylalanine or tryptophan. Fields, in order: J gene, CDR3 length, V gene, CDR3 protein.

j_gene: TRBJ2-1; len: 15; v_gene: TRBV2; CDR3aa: CASRDLAGAGNEQFF
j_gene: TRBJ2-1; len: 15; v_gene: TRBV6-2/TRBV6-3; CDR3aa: CASSLQGAPRNEQFF
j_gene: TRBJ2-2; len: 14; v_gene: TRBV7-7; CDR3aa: CASSGGLADGELFF
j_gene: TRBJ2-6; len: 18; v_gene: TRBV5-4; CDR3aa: CASSLLGSSSSGANVLTF
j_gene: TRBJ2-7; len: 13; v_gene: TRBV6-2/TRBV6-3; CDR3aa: CASSLQFSYEQYF
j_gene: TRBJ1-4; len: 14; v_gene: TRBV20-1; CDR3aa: CSARPPGGDEKLFF
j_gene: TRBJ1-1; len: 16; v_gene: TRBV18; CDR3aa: CASSPISEPSPTEAFF
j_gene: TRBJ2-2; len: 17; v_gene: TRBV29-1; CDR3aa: CSVSEGLAGPSTGELFF
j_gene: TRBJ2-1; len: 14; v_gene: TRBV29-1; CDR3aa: CSVDGLAGVDEQFF
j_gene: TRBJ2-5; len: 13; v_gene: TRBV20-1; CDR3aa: CSARSQGGGTQYF
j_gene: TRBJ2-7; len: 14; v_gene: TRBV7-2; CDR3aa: CASSNPGLTYEQYF
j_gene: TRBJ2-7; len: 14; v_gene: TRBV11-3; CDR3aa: CASSSDTLPREQYF
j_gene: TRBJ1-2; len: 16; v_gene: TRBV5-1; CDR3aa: CASSLDDGAANYGYTF
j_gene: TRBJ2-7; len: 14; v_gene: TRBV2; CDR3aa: CASSMRPGRDEQYF
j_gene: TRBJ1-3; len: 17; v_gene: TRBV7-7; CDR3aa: CASSLTWGKSTGNTIYF
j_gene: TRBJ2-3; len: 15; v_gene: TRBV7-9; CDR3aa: CASSADRPSTDTQYF
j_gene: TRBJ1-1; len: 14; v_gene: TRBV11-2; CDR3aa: CASSSQGAVTEAFF
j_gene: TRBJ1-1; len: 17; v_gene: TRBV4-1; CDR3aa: CASSQGVLGPLNTEAFF
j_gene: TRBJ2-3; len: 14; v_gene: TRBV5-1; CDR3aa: CASSPTSSTDTQYF
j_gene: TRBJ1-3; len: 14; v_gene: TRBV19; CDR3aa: CASMVRGQRNTIYF
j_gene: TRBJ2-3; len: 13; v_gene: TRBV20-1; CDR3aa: CSVRDQNTDTQYF
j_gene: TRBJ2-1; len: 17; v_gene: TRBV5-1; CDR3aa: CASSYKTSGGGEGEQFF
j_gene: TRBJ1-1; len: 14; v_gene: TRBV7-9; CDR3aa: CASSLAEGDTEAFF
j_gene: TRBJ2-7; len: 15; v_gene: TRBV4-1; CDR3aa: CASSQERGGFYEQYF
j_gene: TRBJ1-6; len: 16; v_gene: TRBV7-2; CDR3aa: CASSLGSGSSNSPLHF
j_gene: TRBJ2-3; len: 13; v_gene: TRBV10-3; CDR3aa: CAGRAAPTDTQYF
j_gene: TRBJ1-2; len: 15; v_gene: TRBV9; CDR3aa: CASSPLTGGAYGYTF
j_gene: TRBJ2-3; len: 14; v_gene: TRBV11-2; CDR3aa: CASSSSGLDGTQYF
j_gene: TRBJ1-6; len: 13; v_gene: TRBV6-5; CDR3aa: CASSHTGISPLHF
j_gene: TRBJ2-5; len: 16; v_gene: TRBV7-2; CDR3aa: CASSLRRPGSIIAQYF
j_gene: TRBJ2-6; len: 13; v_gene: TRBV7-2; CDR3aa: CASFRPGANVLTF
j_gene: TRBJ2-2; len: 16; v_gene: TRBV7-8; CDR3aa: CASSSSEGGNTGELFF
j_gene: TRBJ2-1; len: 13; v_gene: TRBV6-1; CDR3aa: CASNLGGRGEQFF
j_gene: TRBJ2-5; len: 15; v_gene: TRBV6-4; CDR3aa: CASSVAWGPGETQYF
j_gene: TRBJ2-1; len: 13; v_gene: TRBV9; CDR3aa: CASSDGDKGEQFF
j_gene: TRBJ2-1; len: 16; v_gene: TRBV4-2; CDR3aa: CASSQGLGKAGNEQFF
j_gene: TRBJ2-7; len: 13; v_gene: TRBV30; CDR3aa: CAWSRRGFYEQYF
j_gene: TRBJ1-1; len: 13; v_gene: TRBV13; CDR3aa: CASSLRQGPEAFF